These 4 T cell receptor beta chains came from one sample sequenced in a study of regulatory T cells in long-lasting Graves disease. Time point given: newly diagnosed GD, antithyroid drugs for less than 3 months. RNA from PBMCs was the source of the TCR library. Combining iRepertoire HTBI primers with Arm-PCR of CDR3 regions, the authors built TCR beta libraries. A single record per CDR3 protein comes from TCRdb applying MiXCR to the multiplex PCR reads. The profile shows roughly 430,000 distinct CDR3 sequences, less than 20% of them singletons. These records were also assigned to another study, of T cells in Graves' hyperthyroidism and ophthalmopathy.

The sample here was peripheral blood mononuclear cells (PBMCs), taken at new diagnosis, from a patient treated with antithyroid drugs. All receptors derive from a woman in her twenties or thirties with Graves disease.

This clonotype was observed at least ten times. The gene calls are TRBV5-1 and TRBJ1-6, with TRBD1 as a possible D gene (5 bases). CDR1 and CDR2 from the germline V gene are SGHRS and YFSETQ. The CDR3 runs to 14 residues. V shed 0 bases and J shed 8 bases, with 9 bases lying between them. DNA for the CDR3: TGCGCCAGCAGCTTGGAGGGGCAGTATTCACCCCTCCACTTT. It yields the protein CASSLEGQYSPLHF.

This clonotype has ten or more counts. The chain joins TRBV30 to TRBJ2-2, with 9 nucleotides matching TRBD2. This CDR3 spans 12 amino acids. Germline values: CDR1 GTSNPN, CDR2 SVGIG (reference sequence). The CDR3 nucleotides read TGTGCTTCACTAGCGGGTACCGGGGAGCTGTTTTTT. This sequence encodes CASLAGTGELFF.

The gene calls are TRBV19 and TRBJ2-7, with 13 bases that match TRBD2. The CDR3 extends over 16 amino acids. J gave up 6 bases and V 5 bases, and 10 bases lay outside the gene matches. The germline V gene encodes CDR1 LNHDA and CDR2 SQIVND (reference sequence). CDR3 protein: CASSPTSGRSSSEQYF. The CDR3 DNA reads as TGTGCCAGTAGTCCGACTAGCGGGAGGAGTTCTTCCGAGCAGTACTTC.

The table lists this clonotype with a few counts. The chain recombines TRBV6-1 with TRBJ1-6; the D is unclear. Between the trimmed V and J ends, which lost 8 bases and 3 bases, there was a span of 8 bases. The CDR3 contains 13 residues. CDR1 is MNHNS and CDR2 is SASEGT in the germline V gene. The CDR3 here is CASLGSYNSPLHF. The CDR3 DNA reads as TGTGCCAGCCTTGGCAGCTATAATTCACCCCTCCACTTT.